The clone carrying this TCR beta chain was recorded once. In germline, CDR1 is MNHEY, CDR2 SMNVEV (reference sequence). Unmatched junction bases numbered 10, after V lost 5 bases and J lost 7 bases. This CDR3 has 16 amino acids. These data come from a study of blood T cell repertoires in COVID-19. Turning to the study itself: Italy, Spain and the United States were the sources of the convalescent and acute COVID-19 samples. T cells, B-cell-depleted T cells, or PBMCs supplied cDNA or gDNA.

How the authors handled the data: The assay estimated nucleated cells by amplifying reference gene primers. TCRdb's copy holds only in-frame clones and misses some; the assay was immunoSEQ multiplex PCR. V and J calls plus clone size are reproduced from that table; the DNA served to infer D and trimming. The sample shows a few hundred thousand clones, 80% to 90% of them seen only once. Sequences were obtained from peripheral blood. The chain couples TRBV27 to TRBJ1-6; TRBD1 agrees at 8 bases. This TCR derives from a young man with acute or convalescent COVID-19. The DNA for the CDR3 is TGTGCCAGCAGTCAGACTCGGACAGGGCCCAATTCACCCCTCCACTTT. Translation: CASSQTRTGPNSPLHF.